A few counts support the clone carrying this T cell receptor beta chain. The data originate from a study of T cells in Graves' hyperthyroidism and ophthalmopathy. Per the germline V gene, CDR1 is SGHDT and CDR2 is YYEEEE. The V end was cut by 3 bases, the J end by 3 bases, with 12 bases between. The length of the CDR3 is 14 residues. The TCR beta CDR3 regions underwent amplification using RNA transcripts as the source. First-round RT-PCR of the TCR CDR3 relied on the HTBI primer set. MiXCR was run by TCRdb on the multiplex PCR reads, yielding one entry per CDR3 protein. The sample includes more than 350,000 distinct CDR3 sequences, roughly 14% of them seen just once.

The specimen sequenced was blood. The gene calls are TRBV5-6 and TRBJ1-2, with unresolved D. This TCR was recovered from a woman aged 25 to 39 with Graves' ophthalmopathy. CDR3 in DNA: TGTGCCAGCAGCTCCGGATGGGGTTACTATGGCTACACCTTC. Its translation: CASSSGWGYYGYTF.